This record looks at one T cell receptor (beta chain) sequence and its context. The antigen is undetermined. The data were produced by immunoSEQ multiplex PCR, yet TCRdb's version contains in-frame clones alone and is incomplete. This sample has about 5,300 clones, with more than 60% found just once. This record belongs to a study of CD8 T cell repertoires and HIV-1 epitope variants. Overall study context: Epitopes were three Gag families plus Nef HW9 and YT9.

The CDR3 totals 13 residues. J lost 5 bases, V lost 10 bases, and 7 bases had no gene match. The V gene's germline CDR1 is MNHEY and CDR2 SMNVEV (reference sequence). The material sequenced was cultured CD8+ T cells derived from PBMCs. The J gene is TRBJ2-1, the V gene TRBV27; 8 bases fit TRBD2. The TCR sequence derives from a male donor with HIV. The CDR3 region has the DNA TGTGCCACCGCGGGACTAGGGGACAATGAGCAGTTCTTC. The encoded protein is CATAGLGDNEQFF.